The clone carrying this TCR beta chain has at least ten counts. The source of the sample is a study of T cell repertoires in cytomegalovirus infection. Germline V CDR1 and CDR2: DFQATT, SNEGSKA (reference sequence). This CDR3 is 16 amino acids long. The trim removed 4 bases at V and 1 base at J, leaving 11 bases unmatched. TCRdb itself ran the reads through MiXCR, one entry per CDR3 protein. This table holds about 250,000 distinct CDR3 sequences, 6% to 8% found once. The sample taken for sequencing was PBMCs. V is TRBV20-1 and J is TRBJ1-1, with 8 positions matching TRBD1. The clonotype originates from a human donor in good health (CMV status not recorded). Some clones in this sample may be carry-over from other donors' samples. CDR3 in amino acids: CSATETGVRRNTEAFF. Written as DNA, the CDR3 is TGCAGTGCTACTGAGACAGGGGTACGGAGGAACACTGAAGCTTTCTTT.